These 29 T cell receptor beta chains share one sample of origin, sequenced in a study of cytotoxic CD8 clonotypes in ibrutinib-treated CLL. Using immunoSEQ multiplex PCR, the repertoire was profiled, and TCRdb retains in-frame clones only, with some absent. The sample has some 200,000 clones; just over 70% are singletons. The input for sequencing was PBMCs, taken after 12 months of ibrutinib treatment. These receptor sequences come from a human donor with chronic lymphocytic leukemia.

This clone was observed a handful of times. This chain uses TRBV11-2 with TRBJ1-3, with a weak D call TRBD1 (5 bases). The CDR3 loop spans 15 amino acids. The germline V gene encodes CDR1 SGHAT and CDR2 FQNNGV. V was cut by 5 bases and J by 1 base, with 12 bases left in between. The CDR3, as DNA: TGTGCCAGCAGCAAGCGGACAAGATCTGGAAACACCATATATTTT. This encodes CASSKRTRSGNTIYF.

The genes are TRBV29-1 and TRBJ1-1; no clear D. Germline lookup yields CDR1 SQVTM and CDR2 ANQGSEA. V was shortened by 5 bases and J by 0 bases, with 10 bases between the two germline ends. The CDR3 runs to 13 residues. The CDR3 nucleotides read TGCAGCGTTATCCGGGAAATGAACACTGAAGCTTTCTTT. This gives the protein CSVIREMNTEAFF.

The J gene is TRBJ1-2, the V gene TRBV9, with D hard to call. V lost 7 bases and J lost 3, with 13 bases in between. The CDR3 spans 13 residues. Germline loops: CDR1 SGDLS, CDR2 YYNGEE. CDR3 sequence (DNA): TGTGCCAGCGGCCACAGTGACTACTATGGCTACACCTTC. The encoded protein is CASGHSDYYGYTF.

The V gene is TRBV5-1, the J gene TRBJ1-3, with TRBD1 matching over 9 bases. Trimming cost V 2 bases and J 2 bases; bases outside gene matches: 5. Germline V gene data show CDR1 as SGHRS and CDR2 as YFSETQ. The CDR3 has 16 residues. CDR3 region: CASSLPGTGTGNTIYF. In DNA form, the CDR3 reads TGCGCCAGCAGCTTACCCGGGACAGGGACTGGAAACACCATATATTTT.

The chain couples TRBV9 to TRBJ1-6; D is unclear. Germline assignment: CDR1 SGDLS and CDR2 YYNGEE. Between the trimmed V and J ends, which lost 8 bases and 7 bases, there was a span of 16 bases. CDR3 size: 14 residues. CDR3 in amino acids: CASQRGLPNSPLHF. The CDR3, as DNA: TGTGCCAGTCAGCGAGGGTTACCGAATTCACCCCTCCACTTT.

This clone has just one count. This chain joins TRBV7-8 and TRBJ2-2; 8 nucleotides line up with TRBD1. CDR3 length equals 18 residues. J lost 2 bases, V lost 6 bases, and 14 bases had no gene match. Per the germline V gene, CDR1 is SGHVS and CDR2 is FQNEAQ. The CDR3 coding sequence is TGTGCCAGCAGGACCCCCTATGGACAGGGTGTAAACACCGGGGAGCTGTTTTTT. It codes for CASRTPYGQGVNTGELFF.

The chain carries TRBV6-5 and TRBJ1-5; D remains ambiguous. The CDR3 contains 12 residues. CDR1 is MNHEY, CDR2 SVGAGI, per germline. V was cut by 8 bases and J by 2 bases, with 7 bases left in between. The CDR3 sequence is CASATGNQPQHF. The CDR3 bases are TGTGCCAGCGCGACGGGCAATCAGCCCCAGCATTTT.

The chain joins TRBV27 to TRBJ1-2; no reliable D call. Deletions cut 6 bases from V and 3 bases from J, with 17 bases between. CDR1 is MNHEY, CDR2 SMNVEV, per germline (reference sequence). The CDR3 sequence is 15 residues long. CDR3 nucleotides: TGTGCCAGCAGGCTCCGTGGCCCCCTGCACTATGGCTACACCTTC. Translating gives CASRLRGPLHYGYTF.

The V and J genes are TRBV7-2 and TRBJ2-1; D is possibly TRBD2 (6 bases). Germline V lookup: CDR1 SGHTA, CDR2 FQGNSA. Trimming pared 5 bases from V and 5 bases from J, leaving 10 bases between. The CDR3 runs 13 residues. The CDR3 nucleotides are TGTGCCAGCAGCCGGGGGATCAACAATGAGCAGTTCTTC. The encoded protein is CASSRGINNEQFF.

The rearrangement joins TRBV7-8 to TRBJ2-7, with D possibly matching TRBD1 (5 bases). Germline CDR1 reads SGHVS; CDR2 reads FQNEAQ. CDR3 length: 14 residues. Trimming took 1 base from V and 5 from J, leaving 12 bases between them. The CDR3 reads CASSLGQTRHEQYF. The DNA for the CDR3 is TGTGCCAGCAGCTTAGGACAGACTCGACACGAGCAGTACTTC. Variable domain in full (rest from reference TRBV7-8 and TRBJ2-7): GAGVSQSPRYKVAKRGQDVALRCDPISGHVSLFWYQQALGQGPEFLTYFQNEAQLDKSGLPSDRFFAERPEGSVSTLKIQRTQQEDSAVYLCASSLGQTRHEQYFGPGTRLTVT.

This chain joins TRBV29-1 and TRBJ2-7; D is perhaps TRBD1 (7 bases). In germline, CDR1 is SQVTM, CDR2 ANQGSEA. The V and J ends lost 6 bases and 7 bases respectively, with 19 bases between them. The CDR3 has 13 amino acids. The CDR3 sequence is CSVKKGARGEQYF. The CDR3 bases are TGCAGCGTGAAGAAGGGGGCCCGGGGGGAGCAGTACTTC.

The J gene is TRBJ1-5, the V gene TRBV30, with 8 bases identical to TRBD1. Losses at the gene ends were 1 base for V and 6 bases for J; bases not matched to a gene: 5. The CDR3 runs 14 residues. The V gene's germline CDR1 is GTSNPN and CDR2 SVGIG (reference sequence). Written as DNA, the CDR3 is TGTGCCTGGAGTGCCTGGCAGGGGGCTCAGCCCCAGCATTTT. Its translation is CAWSAWQGAQPQHF.

The chain joins TRBV10-3 to TRBJ1-1; 7 bases fit TRBD1. There are 14 residues in the CDR3. Germline CDR1 and CDR2: ENHRY and SYGVKD. The ends lost 6 bases at V and 3 bases at J; junction bases unmatched: 7. The CDR3 bases are TGTGCCATCAGCCAGGGGGGAAGGGACACTGAAGCTTTCTTT. Its protein is CAISQGGRDTEAFF.

The rearrangement joins TRBV7-3 to TRBJ1-1; D is undetermined. The germline V and J ends were trimmed by 1 base and 0 bases, with 9 bases remaining between them. The germline CDR1 and CDR2 sequences are SGHTA and FQGTGA. The CDR3 length is 15 residues. The DNA of the CDR3 is TGTGCCAGCAGCTTAAAAGTCGCAATGAACACTGAAGCTTTCTTT. Its translation is CASSLKVAMNTEAFF.

This clone was observed a few times. The gene calls are TRBV4-2 and TRBJ1-3; D unresolved. The CDR3 extends over 14 amino acids. Germline CDR1 reads LGHNA; CDR2 reads YNFKEQ. The germline V and J ends were trimmed by 4 bases and 0 bases, with 7 bases remaining between them. CDR3 amino acids: CASSRRLSGNTIYF. The CDR3 bases are TGTGCCAGCAGCCGAAGGCTCTCTGGAAACACCATATATTTT.

This rearrangement joins TRBV30 to TRBJ1-1; possible D gene TRBD1, 5 bases. The CDR3 is 16 residues long. The V gene lost 3 bases and the J gene lost 5 bases, with 22 bases spanning the gap. The germline CDR1 and CDR2 sequences are GTSNPN and SVGIG (reference sequence). The CDR3 DNA follows: TGTGCCTGGAGGGGGGGGTTGTTGGCCCTGGGGACTGAAGCTTTCTTT. Translating it yields CAWRGGLLALGTEAFF.

V is TRBV7-9 and J is TRBJ2-1, with D maybe TRBD1 (6 bases). Germline-derived CDR1 and CDR2 are SEHNR and FQNEAQ (reference sequence). Deletions cut 1 base from V and 0 bases from J, with 13 bases between. The CDR3 extends over 17 amino acids. This CDR3 reads CASSLGTGISSYNEQFF. CDR3 DNA: TGTGCCAGCAGCTTAGGTACAGGGATTAGCTCCTACAATGAGCAGTTCTTC.

This chain joins TRBV2 and TRBJ1-1, with 8 bases that match TRBD1. The CDR3 spans 14 residues. Germline V gene data show CDR1 as SNHLY and CDR2 as FYNNEI. J lost 7 bases, V lost 1 base, and 5 bases had no gene match. CDR3 DNA sequence: TGTGCCAGCAGTGAAGGCGACAGGGGTAATGAAGCTTTCTTT. Translated: CASSEGDRGNEAFF.

This chain links TRBV6-5 with TRBJ1-5, with D possibly TRBD1 on 6 matching bases. This CDR3 region has 15 residues. Trimming stripped 2 bases from V and 0 bases from J, with 8 bases between. The germline gives CDR1 MNHEY, CDR2 SVGAGI. CDR3 bases: TGTGCCAGCAGTTACGGACAGTATAGCAATCAGCCCCAGCATTTT. Translated: CASSYGQYSNQPQHF.

The rearrangement joins TRBV7-8 to TRBJ2-7; 10 positions match TRBD2. V lost 8 bases and J lost 4; bases outside the gene matches: 14. The CDR3 length is 16 residues. CDR1 is SGHVS, CDR2 FQNEAQ, per germline. CDR3 protein: CASGGFLAGVMYEQYF. CDR3 DNA sequence: TGTGCCAGCGGCGGATTTCTAGCGGGAGTCATGTACGAGCAGTACTTC.

The chain carries TRBV5-4 and TRBJ1-1; tentative D call: TRBD1 (6 bases). Per the germline V gene, CDR1 is SGHNT and CDR2 is YYREEE (reference sequence). The V gene lost 4 bases and the J gene lost 1 base, with 14 bases spanning the gap. This CDR3 spans 15 amino acids. The CDR3 DNA reads as TGTGCCAGCAGCCCTACATCGGACAGGAACACTGAAGCTTTCTTT. It yields the protein CASSPTSDRNTEAFF.

V is TRBV29-1 and J is TRBJ1-4, with 9 positions matching TRBD1. The length of the CDR3 is 13 residues. V shed 5 bases, J shed 7 bases, and the junction held 5 bases outside the gene matches. From germline, CDR1 is SQVTM and CDR2 ANQGSEA. CDR3 nucleotides: TGCAGCGTTAACAGGGGGCTGGTTGAAAAACTGTTTTTT. Its translation is CSVNRGLVEKLFF.

The chain carries TRBV9 and TRBJ2-3, with TRBD1 matching over 10 bases. J was trimmed by 3 bases and V by 4 bases; bases with no gene match: 11. Per germline, CDR1 SGDLS and CDR2 YYNGEE. CDR3 length: 17 amino acids. CDR3 in DNA: TGTGCCAGCAGCCCCCTAGGGAGGACAGGGGGTACAGATACGCAGTATTTT. This encodes CASSPLGRTGGTDTQYF.

V and J are TRBV30 and TRBJ2-5, with D maybe TRBD2 (6 bases). CDR1 and CDR2 from the germline V gene are GTSNPN and SVGIG (reference sequence). The CDR3 has 13 residues. Trimming pared 3 bases from V and 0 bases from J, leaving 8 bases between. Written as DNA, the CDR3 is TGTGCCTGGAGGGACTACCACCAAGAGACCCAGTACTTC. As protein: CAWRDYHQETQYF.

In its sample, this clone was seen a few times. The chain links TRBV18 to TRBJ2-3; D gene ambiguous. The V gene lost 2 bases and the J gene lost 6 bases, with 3 bases spanning the gap. The germline gives CDR1 KGHSH, CDR2 LQKENI. This CDR3 is built from 11 residues. CDR3 region: CASSPDDTQYF. For the CDR3, the DNA is TGTGCCAGCTCACCAGATGATACGCAGTATTTT.

The chain employs TRBV2 and TRBJ1-5; D is unclear. The CDR3 contains 12 residues. CDR1 and CDR2 from the germline V gene are SNHLY and FYNNEI. Trimming left V 8 bases short and J 4 bases short, with 9 bases between. The CDR3 DNA reads TGTGCCAGCCGTACGACGAATCAGCCCCAGCATTTT. This encodes CASRTTNQPQHF. Complete variable domain (other parts from reference TRBV2 and TRBJ1-5): EPEVTQTPSHQVTQMGQEVILRCVPISNHLYFYWYRQILGQKVEFLVSFYNNEISEKSEIFDDQFSVERPDGSNFTLKIRSTKLEDSAMYFCASRTTNQPQHFGDGTRLSIL.

CDR3 sequence: CASSYSGVGSYEQYF. Written as DNA, the CDR3 is TGTGCCAGCAGCTACAGCGGAGTGGGCTCCTACGAGCAGTACTTC. The J gene is TRBJ2-7, the V gene TRBV7-2; D possibly corresponds to TRBD2 (5 bases). This CDR3 is built from 15 residues. V was shortened by 4 bases and J by 0 bases, with 13 bases between the two germline ends. CDR1 and CDR2 (germline): SGHTA, FQGNSA.

The rearrangement uses TRBV7-9 and TRBJ1-4, with TRBD1 matching over 8 bases. Germline V gene data show CDR1 as SEHNR and CDR2 as FQNEAQ (reference sequence). The length of the CDR3 is 14 residues. The J segment lost 7 bases and the V segment lost 4 bases, leaving 5 bases of the junction unmatched. The CDR3 nucleotides read TGTGCCAGCAGCTCGGACAGGGACGGTGAAAAACTGTTTTTT. Protein product: CASSSDRDGEKLFF.

This chain joins TRBV5-4 and TRBJ2-2, with 7 bases fitting TRBD1. V was pared by 4 bases and J by 3 bases, with 12 bases of the junction left unmatched. Germline assignment: CDR1 SGHNT and CDR2 YYREEE (reference sequence). This CDR3 region has 17 residues. This CDR3 is CASSHTRQGEYTGELFF. The CDR3 DNA follows: TGTGCCAGCAGCCACACTAGACAGGGCGAGTACACCGGGGAGCTGTTTTTT.